The clone carrying this T cell receptor (beta chain) was counted at least ten times. Antigen unknown. The data were obtained in a study of T-cell reconstitution after alpha-beta-depleted transplantation in children. Points from the study as a whole: The authors attributed T-cell counts and diversity one year after transplant mostly to newly produced T cells. For some patients, TCRbeta diversity was high at day 60 because of recipient T cells and thymic progenitors that survived. About two months after transplant, alpha-beta T cells reportedly came from several hundred expanded graft clones.

V shed 5 bases and J shed 1 base, with 9 bases lying between them. The CDR3 sequence is 14 residues long. A TCRbeta library incorporating unique molecular identifiers was prepared. TCRdb used MiXCR to reprocess the PCR reads, holding one entry per CDR3 protein. The sample has some 840,000 distinct CDR3 sequences; approximately 15% are singletons. This sequence joins TRBV12-3 or TRBV12-4 and TRBJ1-5; TRBD1 is a possible D gene (6 bases). Sequencing used PBMCs, mostly from graft donor cells, obtained 360 days after TCRalphabeta/CD19-depleted stem cell transplant. The origin of this receptor is a male patient under 18 who had a stem cell transplant for acute lymphoblastic leukemia, so the T cells may come from the graft donor. The CDR3 DNA sequence: TGTGCCAGCAGTACCGGGACAAGCAATCAGCCCCAGCATTTT. Its protein product is CASSTGTSNQPQHF.